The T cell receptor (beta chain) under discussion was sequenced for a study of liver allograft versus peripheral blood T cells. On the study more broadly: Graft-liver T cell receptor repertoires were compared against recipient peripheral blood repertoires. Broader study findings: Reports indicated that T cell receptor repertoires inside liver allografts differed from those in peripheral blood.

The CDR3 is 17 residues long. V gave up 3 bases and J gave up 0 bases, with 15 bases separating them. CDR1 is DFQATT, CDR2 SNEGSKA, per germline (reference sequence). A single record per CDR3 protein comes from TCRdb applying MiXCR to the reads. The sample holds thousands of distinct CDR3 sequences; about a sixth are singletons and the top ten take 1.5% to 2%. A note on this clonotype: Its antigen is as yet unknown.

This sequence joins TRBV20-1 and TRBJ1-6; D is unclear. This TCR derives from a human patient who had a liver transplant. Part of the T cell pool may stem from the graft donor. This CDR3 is CSASGLGGGSYNSPLHF. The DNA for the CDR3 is TGCAGTGCTAGTGGGCTGGGTGGTGGCTCCTATAATTCACCCCTCCACTTT.